The 28 T cell receptor beta chains presented below share a single source sample, sequenced in a study of OX40 agonist ivuxolimab in advanced cancers. Here immunoSEQ multiplex PCR was the method, and the copy in TCRdb shows in-frame clones only, minus some. The profile shows some 23,000 clones, approximately 80% of them singletons. The input for sequencing was CD4+ or CD8+ T cells sorted from blood, taken in a trial of the OX40 agonist ivuxolimab. Every receptor here comes from an adult with an advanced solid tumor such as melanoma, head and neck, liver or kidney cancer.

J is TRBJ2-7 and V is TRBV4-1, with 9 bases that match TRBD1. The germline CDR1 and CDR2 sequences are MGHRA and YSYEKL. V gave up 4 bases and J gave up 3 bases; unmatched junction bases: 10. The CDR3 has 16 amino acids. CDR3 coding DNA: TGCGCCAGCAGCCCTCGAAAGGACAGGGGAGACTACGAGCAGTACTTC. It codes for CASSPRKDRGDYEQYF.

The rearrangement links TRBV2 to TRBJ2-7, with 9 bases identical to TRBD1. CDR3 size: 15 residues. Germline CDR1 reads SNHLY; CDR2 reads FYNNEI. V was pared by 2 bases and J by 3 bases, with 5 bases of the junction left unmatched. The CDR3 here is CASSELPDRGYEQYF. For the CDR3, the DNA is TGTGCCAGCAGTGAATTACCGGACAGGGGCTACGAGCAGTACTTC.

The chain links TRBV5-5 to TRBJ2-7; 7 nucleotides agree with TRBD1. The V gene end was trimmed by 4 bases and the J gene end by 6 bases; junction bases not matched to a gene: 13. The CDR3 is made up of 15 amino acids. Per the germline V gene, CDR1 is SGHKS and CDR2 is YYEKEE (reference sequence). For the CDR3, the DNA is TGTGCCAGCAGCCTTTCCGGGACAGTTATCGTCGAGCAGTACTTC. It is translated as CASSLSGTVIVEQYF.

This clone counts as large. The J gene is TRBJ1-6, the V gene TRBV10-3; 7 bases match TRBD1. Germline loops: CDR1 ENHRY, CDR2 SYGVKD. There are 17 residues in the CDR3. The ends lost 2 bases at V and 7 bases at J; junction bases unmatched: 11. The CDR3 DNA is TGTGCCATCAGTGAGCTTGTCCGGGACAGCAACAATTCACCCCTCCACTTT. It translates to CAISELVRDSNNSPLHF.

This clone was seen a handful of times. The rearrangement links TRBV10-3 to TRBJ1-1; D possibly corresponds to TRBD1 (6 bases). Germline CDR1 ENHRY, CDR2 SYGVKD. The CDR3 runs to 12 residues. Trimming left V 10 bases short and J 5 bases short, with 14 bases between. The CDR3 is CASKDSGTEAFF. The CDR3 nucleotides read TGTGCCAGCAAGGACAGTGGAACTGAAGCTTTCTTT.

The table lists this clone with a few counts. The V call is TRBV4-1, the J call TRBJ1-1; 7 nucleotides match TRBD1. The junction had 5 bases not matched to a gene; V was cut back by 3 bases and J by 1 base. Germline V gene lookup returns CDR1 MGHRA and CDR2 YSYEKL. The CDR3 extends over 15 amino acids. The chain's CDR3 is CASSHARQGNTEAFF. Written as DNA, the CDR3 is TGCGCCAGCAGCCACGCCCGACAGGGGAACACTGAAGCTTTCTTT.

This chain connects TRBV7-9 to TRBJ1-1; D is possibly TRBD1 (6 bases). Trimming stripped 5 bases from V and 2 bases from J, with 12 bases between. The CDR3 totals 14 residues. CDR1 and CDR2 from the germline V gene are SEHNR and FQNEAQ (reference sequence). CDR3 DNA: TGTGCCAGCAGCGCCCACAGGGAAAACACTGAAGCTTTCTTT. As protein: CASSAHRENTEAFF.

V gene TRBV5-6 combines with J gene TRBJ1-2, with D possibly matching TRBD1 (5 bases). CDR3 length equals 15 residues. Germline-derived CDR1 and CDR2 are SGHDT and YYEEEE. V lost 1 base and J lost 2, with 12 bases in between. CDR3 loop: CASSLWGKLNYGYTF. The CDR3 coding sequence is TGTGCCAGCAGCTTGTGGGGCAAACTCAACTATGGCTACACCTTC.

The genes are TRBV7-8 and TRBJ2-3; 9 nucleotides line up with TRBD2. Germline CDR1 and CDR2: SGHVS and FQNEAQ. V shed 8 bases, J shed 2 bases, and the junction held 8 bases outside the gene matches. The CDR3 sequence is 15 residues long. The CDR3 is CASCLSGGPTDTQYF. In nucleotides, the CDR3 is TGTGCCAGCTGTCTTAGCGGGGGACCCACAGATACGCAGTATTTT.

This clone was observed a handful of times. The gene calls are TRBV6-6 and TRBJ2-2; D may be TRBD1 or TRBD2 (5 bases each). CDR3 length equals 14 residues. Germline-derived CDR1 and CDR2 are MNHNY and SVGAGI (reference sequence). With 0 bases removed from V and 5 bases from J, the gap between germline ends came to 7 bases. In nucleotides, the CDR3 is TGTGCCAGCAGTTACTCGGGGACGACCGGGGAGCTGTTTTTT. Residues: CASSYSGTTGELFF.

The V and J genes are TRBV23-1 and TRBJ1-6, with D perhaps matching TRBD1 (5 bases). TRBV23-1 is given ORF status, its function remaining uncertain. There are 15 residues in the CDR3. Trimming stripped 2 bases from V and 8 bases from J, with 13 bases between. Written as DNA, the CDR3 is TGCGCCAGCAGTCAAGACGGCGGGGGGGATTCACCCCTCCACTTT. Protein sequence: CASSQDGGGDSPLHF.

The chain recombines TRBV4-1 with TRBJ2-5; 9 bases match TRBD2. This CDR3 contains 17 residues. With V trimmed by 0 bases and J by 1 base, 6 bases remained unmatched. From germline, CDR1 is MGHRA and CDR2 YSYEKL. CDR3 protein: CASSQEGVAGAQETQYF. The DNA for the CDR3 is TGCGCCAGCAGCCAAGAGGGGGTAGCGGGGGCCCAAGAGACCCAGTACTTC.

The chain combines TRBV4-3 with TRBJ2-7; D remains unclear. Germline V CDR1 and CDR2: LGHNA, YSLEER. The V end lost 1 base, the J end lost 4 bases, and 8 bases lay between the germline ends. This CDR3 has 13 amino acids. The CDR3 sequence is CASSQGGRYEQYF. DNA for the CDR3: TGCGCCAGCAGCCAAGGGGGAAGGTACGAGCAGTACTTC.

The chain is built from TRBV18 and TRBJ1-3; the D gene is possibly TRBD1 (6 bases). This CDR3 has 13 amino acids. V lost 3 bases and J 6 bases, leaving 9 bases between the germline ends. Germline loops: CDR1 KGHSH, CDR2 LQKENI. CDR3 residues: CASSPSGENTIYF. As DNA, the CDR3 is TGTGCCAGCTCACCCTCAGGGGAAAACACCATATATTTT.

V and J are TRBV6-5 and TRBJ2-3, with 7 bases aligning to TRBD2. This CDR3 is built from 14 residues. Germline assignment: CDR1 MNHEY and CDR2 SVGAGI. Trimming cost V 2 bases and J 3 bases; bases outside gene matches: 2. The CDR3 reads CASSYGGVTDTQYF. CDR3 DNA sequence: TGTGCCAGCAGTTACGGGGGGGTAACAGATACGCAGTATTTT.

V is TRBV6-1 and J is TRBJ1-5, with TRBD1 matching 9 bases. The CDR3 runs 16 residues. The V and J ends lost 1 base and 2 bases, in that order; junction bases with no gene match: 3. Germline CDR1 and CDR2: MNHNS and SASEGT. The CDR3 sequence: CASSEEQGARNQPQHF. In DNA form, the CDR3 reads TGTGCCAGCAGTGAAGAACAGGGGGCCCGCAATCAGCCCCAGCATTTT.

The rearrangement joins TRBV9 to TRBJ2-7, with 9 bases aligning to TRBD2. Trimming cost V 0 bases and J 3 bases; bases outside gene matches: 7. Germline lookup yields CDR1 SGDLS and CDR2 YYNGEE. This CDR3 is 16 amino acids long. The CDR3 nucleotides read TGTGCCAGCAGCGTAGGGGCTAGCGGGGCCTACTACGAGCAGTACTTC. Translating it yields CASSVGASGAYYEQYF.

CDR3 amino acids: CASSLVQVSTEAFF. DNA for the CDR3: TGTGCCAGCAGCTTAGTACAGGTCAGCACTGAAGCTTTCTTT. The chain joins TRBV7-9 to TRBJ1-1, with D tentatively TRBD1 (5 bases). This CDR3 spans 14 amino acids. Germline values: CDR1 SEHNR, CDR2 FQNEAQ (reference sequence). Trimming stripped 1 base from V and 4 bases from J, with 10 bases between. Based on the CDR3 plus reference TRBV7-9 and TRBJ1-1, the full variable domain is DTGVSQNPRHKITKRGQNVTFRCDPISEHNRLYWYRQTLGQGPEFLTYFQNEAQLEKSRLLSDRFSAERPKGSFSTLEIQRTEQGDSAMYLCASSLVQVSTEAFFGQGTRLTVV.

The chain uses TRBV6-5 and TRBJ2-2; D possibly corresponds to TRBD1 (6 bases). V was trimmed by 5 bases and J by 2 bases, leaving 12 bases between them. Germline V CDR1 and CDR2: MNHEY, SVGAGI. The CDR3 sequence is 15 residues long. CDR3 region: CASSHDRRNTGELFF. The CDR3 region has the DNA TGTGCCAGCAGTCATGACAGGAGAAACACCGGGGAGCTGTTTTTT.

The chain is built from TRBV9 and TRBJ1-3, with 8 bases that match TRBD1. V lost 4 bases and J lost 2; bases outside the gene matches: 11. Germline CDR1 reads SGDLS; CDR2 reads YYNGEE. CDR3 length: 17 amino acids. The DNA for the CDR3 is TGTGCCAGCAGCCACCCCACCCAGGGGGCAACTGGAAACACCATATATTTT. It specifies CASSHPTQGATGNTIYF.

J is TRBJ2-2 and V is TRBV13; 11 bases are a match to TRBD1. CDR3 length: 14 residues. Unmatched junction bases numbered 4, after V lost 7 bases and J lost 6 bases. Per the germline V gene, CDR1 is PRHDT and CDR2 is FYEKMQ (reference sequence). CDR3 protein: CASKPGQGAGELFF. The CDR3 DNA follows: TGTGCCAGCAAGCCGGGACAGGGGGCCGGGGAGCTGTTTTTT.

V and J are TRBV29-1 and TRBJ2-7, with TRBD2 as a possible D gene (5 bases). This CDR3 has 10 amino acids. Trimming pared 8 bases from V and 6 bases from J, leaving 11 bases between. The V gene's germline CDR1 is SQVTM and CDR2 ANQGSEA. The CDR3 spells CSIVAGEQYF. In DNA, the CDR3 is TGCAGCATTGTGGCGGGCGAGCAGTACTTC.

The DNA for the CDR3 is TGTGCCAGCAGTGGTGGTGAGCAGTACTTC. Translating gives CASSGGEQYF. The chain combines TRBV2 with TRBJ2-7; D not resolved. V lost 4 bases and J lost 7, with 5 bases in between. Per the germline V gene, CDR1 is SNHLY and CDR2 is FYNNEI. This CDR3 comprises 10 residues.

The V call is TRBV27, the J call TRBJ2-1; D is unclear. This CDR3 spans 14 amino acids. The V and J ends lost 1 base and 7 bases respectively, with 11 bases between them. Germline V gene data show CDR1 as MNHEY and CDR2 as SMNVEV (reference sequence). CDR3 nucleotide sequence: TGTGCCAGCAGTTTATTGGGCAGCCGGAATGAGCAGTTCTTC. It yields the protein CASSLLGSRNEQFF.

The rearrangement uses TRBV4-3 and TRBJ1-4; a weak D match, TRBD1 (6 bases). CDR3 size: 16 residues. Germline V gene data show CDR1 as LGHNA and CDR2 as YSLEER. Trimming shortened V by 1 base and J by 8 bases, and 17 bases separated the two germline ends. The CDR3 nucleotides read TGCGCCAGCAGCCAAGCTTATGGGGCAGGGGACGAAAAACTGTTTTTT. Translated, it gives CASSQAYGAGDEKLFF.

This clone is labeled medium-sized. The chain carries TRBV7-3 and TRBJ1-6, with D possibly matching TRBD1 (6 bases). CDR1 is SGHTA and CDR2 is FQGTGA in the germline V gene. The CDR3 is 13 residues long. V was clipped by 2 bases and J by 7 bases, with 6 bases between them. CDR3: CASSLQGNSPLHF. CDR3 coding DNA: TGTGCCAGCAGCTTACAGGGGAATTCACCCCTCCACTTT.

The chain employs TRBV6-1 and TRBJ1-2, with D hard to call. The CDR3 loop spans 17 amino acids. The germline V and J ends were trimmed by 0 bases and 6 bases, with 20 bases remaining between them. CDR1 is MNHNS, CDR2 SASEGT, per germline. The CDR3 is CASSEAPGTGNQNGYTF. The CDR3 nucleotides read TGTGCCAGCAGTGAAGCGCCGGGAACGGGCAACCAAAATGGCTACACCTTC.

J is TRBJ1-2 and V is TRBV9; D not resolved. CDR1 and CDR2 (germline): SGDLS, YYNGEE. The CDR3 runs to 16 residues. Trimming removed 3 bases at V and 5 bases at J, with 20 bases between. The CDR3 sequence: CASSAGTVPGTYGYTF. The DNA for the CDR3 is TGTGCCAGCAGCGCCGGAACCGTACCGGGAACATATGGCTACACCTTC.